A few counts support the clone carrying this TCR beta chain. Its ends do not fully match the called genes, so a read error is possible. RNA transcripts yielded amplified TCR beta CDR3 regions. In the first-round RT-PCR of the TCR CDR3, the HTBI primer set was used. TCRdb ran MiXCR on the multiplex PCR reads and lists one entry per CDR3 protein. Among about 600,000 distinct CDR3 sequences listed, approximately 15% were seen once. This entry comes from a study of T cells in Graves' hyperthyroidism and ophthalmopathy. Germline assignment: CDR1 SGHTA and CDR2 FQGNSA. The length of the CDR3 is 13 residues. The rearrangement links TRBV7-2 to TRBJ2-7; weak D call: TRBD1 (6 bases). The sequence derives from a middle-aged woman with Graves' ophthalmopathy. Material for sequencing was blood. The CDR3 DNA follows: TGTGTCAGCAGCTCGGACAGCTACTACGAGCAGTACTTC. Translation: CVSSSDSYYEQYF.